The 12 T cell receptor beta chains below were found in one sample sequenced in a study of blood T cell repertoires in COVID-19. The method was immunoSEQ multiplex PCR; TCRdb's version includes in-frame clones alone and lacks a portion of them. The profile shows about 350,000 clones, roughly nine tenths of them singletons. The sequenced material came from peripheral blood. The receptor source for this set is a woman aged 55-69 years with COVID-19, enrolled during active disease.

Turning to this clone: The sample has other DNA sequences that encode this CDR3 too. The chain combines TRBV18 with TRBJ2-1, with a tentative D call TRBD1 (5 bases). Germline V lookup: CDR1 KGHSH, CDR2 LQKENI. This CDR3 region has 12 residues. The V gene lost 3 bases and the J gene lost 7 bases, with 7 bases spanning the gap. DNA for the CDR3: TGTGCCAGCTCACCCCAGGGTAATGAGCAGTTCTTC. It yields the protein CASSPQGNEQFF.

The sample holds one count of this clone. This chain uses TRBV6-4 with TRBJ1-5, with a tentative D call TRBD1 (6 bases). The CDR3 has 15 amino acids. The germline V gene encodes CDR1 MRHNA and CDR2 SNTAGT. V lost 6 bases and J 0 bases, leaving 12 bases between the germline ends. CDR3 nucleotides: TGTGCCAGCAGATCTAGGGGGTTTAGCAATCAGCCCCAGCATTTT. It is translated as CASRSRGFSNQPQHF.

This clone is a singleton in its sample. The chain links TRBV7-9 to TRBJ1-1; D unresolved. This CDR3 region has 15 residues. V was cut by 3 bases and J by 0 bases, with 11 bases left in between. CDR1 and CDR2 (germline): SEHNR, FQNEAQ (reference sequence). CDR3: CASSLRQAMNTEAFF. The CDR3 region has the DNA TGTGCCAGCAGCTTGCGTCAGGCGATGAACACTGAAGCTTTCTTT.

The rearrangement joins TRBV12-3 or TRBV12-4 to TRBJ1-1, with TRBD1 as a possible D gene (5 bases). V was trimmed by 8 bases and J by 0 bases, leaving 10 bases between them. This CDR3 region has 13 residues. DNA for the CDR3: TGTGCCAGCCTCACAGGAATGAACACTGAAGCTTTCTTT. Its translation: CASLTGMNTEAFF.

This clone occurred once. The genes are TRBV9 and TRBJ2-2, with 8 bases that match TRBD2. The CDR3 consists of 14 residues. With 3 bases clipped from V and 4 bases from J, the junction kept 2 bases outside the gene matches. The germline V gene encodes CDR1 SGDLS and CDR2 YYNGEE. CDR3 loop: CASSAGGLTGELFF. Here the CDR3 DNA reads TGTGCCAGCAGCGCGGGGGGGCTCACCGGGGAGCTGTTTTTT.

Comments on this clone: The same CDR3 also results from other DNA sequences found in this sample. This chain links TRBV14 with TRBJ2-7, with 8 positions matching TRBD2. V was pared by 4 bases and J by 3 bases, with 11 bases of the junction left unmatched. Germline V gene sequence: CDR1 SGHDN, CDR2 FVKESK. The CDR3 has 16 amino acids. The CDR3 nucleotides read TGTGCCAGCAGCCCTCCGGCGGGGGGCCTTCTCTACGAGCAGTACTTC. Translated, it gives CASSPPAGGLLYEQYF.

This rearrangement joins TRBV5-1 to TRBJ2-7; D is undetermined. The V end was cut by 1 base, the J end by 3 bases, with 11 bases between. This CDR3 is built from 14 residues. CDR1 and CDR2 from the germline V gene are SGHRS and YFSETQ. The CDR3, as DNA: TGCGCCAGCAGCTTGCTAAACGCCGACTACGAGCAGTACTTC. It is translated as CASSLLNADYEQYF. Together with reference TRBV5-1 and TRBJ2-7, the CDR3 gives the full variable domain: KAGVTQTPRYLIKTRGQQVTLSCSPISGHRSVSWYQQTPGQGLQFLFEYFSETQRNKGNFPGRFSGRQFSNSRSEMNVSTLELGDSALYLCASSLLNADYEQYFGPGTRLTVT.

CDR3 sequence (DNA): TGTGCCAGCAGAACAGGGGGACAGCCGCACATTCAGTACTTC. Residues: CASRTGGQPHIQYF. The V gene is TRBV6-5, the J gene TRBJ2-4; TRBD1 agrees at 8 bases. Germline CDR1 MNHEY, CDR2 SVGAGI. V gave up 6 bases and J gave up 8 bases; unmatched junction bases: 9. This CDR3 contains 14 residues.

The chain has TRBV11-2 and TRBJ1-1; no definite D call. This CDR3 has 16 amino acids. Between the trimmed V and J ends, which lost 0 bases and 7 bases, there was a span of 18 bases. Per germline, CDR1 SGHAT and CDR2 FQNNGV. The DNA for the CDR3 is TGTGCCAGCAGCTTAGATCTAAGACGGGGAGGGCTTGAAGCTTTCTTT. Amino acid sequence: CASSLDLRRGGLEAFF.

The chain employs TRBV4-1 and TRBJ1-1; 10 bases fit TRBD1. J lost 4 bases, V lost 4 bases, and 9 bases had no gene match. This CDR3 has 16 residues. Germline CDR1 MGHRA, CDR2 YSYEKL. CDR3 nucleotide sequence: TGCGCCAGCAGCCGGACAGGGGGTTTAAGGGGCACTGAAGCTTTCTTT. Protein product: CASSRTGGLRGTEAFF.

This clone was seen a handful of times. The CDR3 region is CASSYFQGNGNQPQHF. DNA for the CDR3: TGTGCCAGCAGTTATTTTCAGGGGAATGGCAATCAGCCCCAGCATTTT. The chain has TRBV2 and TRBJ1-5; TRBD1 might be the D (6 bases). V was clipped by 5 bases and J by 2 bases, with 16 bases between them. The CDR3 totals 16 residues. Germline lookup yields CDR1 SNHLY and CDR2 FYNNEI.

The genes are TRBV30 and TRBJ1-3; the D gene is possibly TRBD1 (6 bases). Germline CDR1 and CDR2: GTSNPN and SVGIG (reference sequence). V dropped 5 bases and J dropped 2 bases, with 16 bases sitting between them. The CDR3 consists of 15 residues. The CDR3: CAWQTGWVAGNTIYF. CDR3 coding DNA: TGTGCCTGGCAGACAGGCTGGGTTGCTGGAAACACCATATATTTT.